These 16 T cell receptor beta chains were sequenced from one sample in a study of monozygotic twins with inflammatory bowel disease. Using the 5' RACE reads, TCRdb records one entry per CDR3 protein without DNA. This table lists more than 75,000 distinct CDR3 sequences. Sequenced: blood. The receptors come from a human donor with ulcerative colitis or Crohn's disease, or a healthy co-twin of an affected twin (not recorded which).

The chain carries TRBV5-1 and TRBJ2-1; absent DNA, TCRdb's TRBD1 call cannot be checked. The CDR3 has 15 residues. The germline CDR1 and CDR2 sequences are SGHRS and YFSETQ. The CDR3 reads CASSSARITRNEQFF.

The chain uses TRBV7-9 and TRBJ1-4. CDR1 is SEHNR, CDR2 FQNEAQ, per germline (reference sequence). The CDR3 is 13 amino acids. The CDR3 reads CASSRGGGEKLFF.

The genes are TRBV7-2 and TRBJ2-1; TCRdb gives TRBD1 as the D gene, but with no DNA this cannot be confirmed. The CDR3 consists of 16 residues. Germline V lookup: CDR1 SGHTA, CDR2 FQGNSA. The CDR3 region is CASRSTGTASYNEQFF.

The CDR3 region is CASSPSWGMNTGELFF. The V and J genes are TRBV5-6 and TRBJ2-2; TCRdb gives TRBD1 as the D gene, but with no DNA this cannot be confirmed. The CDR3 length is 16 residues. Germline V lookup: CDR1 SGHDT, CDR2 YYEEEE.

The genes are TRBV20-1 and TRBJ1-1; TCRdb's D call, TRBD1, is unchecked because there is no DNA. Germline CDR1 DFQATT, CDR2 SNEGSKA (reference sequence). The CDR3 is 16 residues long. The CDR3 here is CSARDTGGGGFVEAFF.

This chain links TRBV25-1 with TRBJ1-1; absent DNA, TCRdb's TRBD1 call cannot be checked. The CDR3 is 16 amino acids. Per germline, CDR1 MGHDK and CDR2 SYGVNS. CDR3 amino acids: CASSPYEGQGSSEAFF.

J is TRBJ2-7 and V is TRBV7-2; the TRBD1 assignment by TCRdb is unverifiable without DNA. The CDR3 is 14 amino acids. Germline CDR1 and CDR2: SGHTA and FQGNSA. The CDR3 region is CASSLDRGPNEQYF.

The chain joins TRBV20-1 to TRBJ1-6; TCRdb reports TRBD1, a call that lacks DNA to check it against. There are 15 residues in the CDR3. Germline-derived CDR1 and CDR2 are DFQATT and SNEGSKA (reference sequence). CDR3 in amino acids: CSARGVDRGNSPLHF.

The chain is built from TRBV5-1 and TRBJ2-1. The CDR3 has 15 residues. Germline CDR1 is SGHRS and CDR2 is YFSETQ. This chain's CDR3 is CASSLGTSSYNEQFF.

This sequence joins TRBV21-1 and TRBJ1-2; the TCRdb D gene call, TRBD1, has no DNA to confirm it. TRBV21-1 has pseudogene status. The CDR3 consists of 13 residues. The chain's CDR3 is CASSKGGGEGYTF.

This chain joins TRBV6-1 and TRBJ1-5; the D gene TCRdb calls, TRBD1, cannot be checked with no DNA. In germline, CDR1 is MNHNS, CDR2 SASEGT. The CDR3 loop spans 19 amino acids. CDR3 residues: CASSGGPGQGVGGNQPQHF.

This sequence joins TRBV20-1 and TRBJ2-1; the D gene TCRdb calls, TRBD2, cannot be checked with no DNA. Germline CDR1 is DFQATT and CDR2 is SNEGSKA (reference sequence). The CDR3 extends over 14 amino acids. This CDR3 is CSASSGGAYNEQFF.

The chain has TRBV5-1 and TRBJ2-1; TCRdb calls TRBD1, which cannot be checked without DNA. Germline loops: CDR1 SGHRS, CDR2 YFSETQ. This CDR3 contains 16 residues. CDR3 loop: CASSLGLRQGYNEQFF.

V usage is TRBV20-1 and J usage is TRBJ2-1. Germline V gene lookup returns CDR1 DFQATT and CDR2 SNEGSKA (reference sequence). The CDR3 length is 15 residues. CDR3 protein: CSAREESTRRNEQFF.

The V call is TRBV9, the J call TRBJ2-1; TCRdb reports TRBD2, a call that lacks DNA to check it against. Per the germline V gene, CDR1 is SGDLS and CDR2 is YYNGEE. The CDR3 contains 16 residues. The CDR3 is CASSVPSGGAEGVQFF.

The CDR3 spells CASSPRRGGTDEQYF. The rearrangement uses TRBV18 and TRBJ2-7; lacking DNA, the TRBD2 call made by TCRdb goes unchecked. The V gene's germline CDR1 is KGHSH and CDR2 LQKENI. CDR3 length: 15 residues.